This T cell receptor (beta chain) was sequenced for a study of T cell repertoires in cytomegalovirus infection. Study at large: Public signatures in TCR beta pointed to CMV infection and matching HLA type. General study results and limits: HLA-C-restricted CMV clonotypes gave the most frequent clonotype in two of eight donors. CMV carriers with the relevant HLA were identified by cumulative public TCR beta family frequency.

In TCRdb, the reads were re-called with MiXCR into one record per CDR3 protein. The sample lists about 180,000 distinct CDR3 sequences, 13% to 15% seen once, with 25% to 30% in the top ten. The CDR3 spans 13 residues. V was pared by 1 base and J by 8 bases, with 9 bases between. Germline V gene sequence: CDR1 SGHAT, CDR2 FQNNGV. This clonotype was counted a few times. Its antigen remains unknown. The genes are TRBV11-2 and TRBJ2-1, with a possible D match to TRBD2 (5 bases). The sequenced sample was PBMCs. The source of this sequence is a human donor in good health (CMV status not recorded). Some clones in this sample may be carry-over from other donors' samples. Written as DNA, the CDR3 is TGTGCCAGCAGCTTAGCGGGATTGGATGAGCAGTTCTTC. It translates to CASSLAGLDEQFF.